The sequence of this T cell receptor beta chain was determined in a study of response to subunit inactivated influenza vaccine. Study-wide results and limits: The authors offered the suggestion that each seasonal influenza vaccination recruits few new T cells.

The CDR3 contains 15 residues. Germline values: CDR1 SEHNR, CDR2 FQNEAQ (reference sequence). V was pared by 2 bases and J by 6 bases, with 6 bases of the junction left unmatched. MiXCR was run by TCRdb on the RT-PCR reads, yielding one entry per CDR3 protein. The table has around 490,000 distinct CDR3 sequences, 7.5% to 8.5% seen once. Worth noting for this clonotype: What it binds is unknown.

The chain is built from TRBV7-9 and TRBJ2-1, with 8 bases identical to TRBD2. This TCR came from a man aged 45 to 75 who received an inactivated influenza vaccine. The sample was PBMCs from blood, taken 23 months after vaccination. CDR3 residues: CASSLLSGSINEQFF. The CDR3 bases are TGTGCCAGCAGCTTATTGAGCGGGAGCATCAATGAGCAGTTCTTC.